This paragraph covers one T cell receptor (beta chain) sequence. Original handling: Nucleated cell counts were estimated from reference gene primer amplification. Sequencing was performed with immunoSEQ multiplex PCR; in TCRdb, only in-frame clones are kept and a portion is missing. The V and J calls and the clone size are those of that table, but D and trimming were determined from the DNA. Of 200,000 to 250,000 clones in the sample, approximately 83% were seen once. The sample originates from a study of blood T cell repertoires in COVID-19. In the study overall: From the United States, Italy and Spain came samples of acute and convalescent COVID-19. In each case, the material was cDNA or gDNA derived from T cells, B-cell-depleted T cells, or PBMCs.

The participants were between roughly 18 and 100 years old and came from under 25 US areas. The V segment lost 2 bases and the J segment 7 bases; nucleotides outside the gene matches: 6. CDR1 and CDR2 from the germline V gene are SGHTA and FQGTGA. The CDR3 runs 15 residues. Sequencing used PBMCs or T cells enriched from blood (not recorded which). The chain couples TRBV7-3 to TRBJ2-1, with 9 bases aligning to TRBD2. The source of this sequence is a middle-aged woman with acute COVID-19. The CDR3 DNA reads as TGTGCCAGCAGCTTATATGTAGCGGGAGCGAATGAGCAGTTCTTC. Residues: CASSLYVAGANEQFF.